Shown below are 4 T cell receptor beta chains from a single sample sequenced in a study of blood T cell repertoires in COVID-19. Assay: immunoSEQ multiplex PCR; the TCRdb copy retains only in-frame clones and omits some. The sample has hundreds of thousands of clones; 87% are singletons. The sequencing input was PBMCs or T cells enriched from blood (not recorded which). These receptors were collected from a woman between 45 and 65 years old who had recovered from COVID-19.

The chain uses TRBV25-1 and TRBJ2-7, with 9 positions matching TRBD1. The germline gives CDR1 MGHDK, CDR2 SYGVNS. V dropped 5 bases and J dropped 2; count of bases not matched to a gene: 7. The length of the CDR3 is 15 residues. The chain's CDR3 is CASSLGQGFTYEQYF. The CDR3, as DNA: TGTGCCAGCAGTCTCGGACAGGGGTTTACCTACGAGCAGTACTTC.

The chain uses TRBV27 and TRBJ1-1, with D hard to call. Looked up from germline, CDR1 is MNHEY and CDR2 is SMNVEV (reference sequence). The CDR3 spans 15 residues. Trimming took 3 bases from V and 1 from J, leaving 12 bases between them. The CDR3 DNA sequence: TGTGCCAGCAGTTTTTCGAGTTTGCCGAACACTGAAGCTTTCTTT. Amino acids: CASSFSSLPNTEAFF.

The chain couples TRBV7-3 to TRBJ1-2; no firm D call. The V end was cut by 1 base, the J end by 2 bases, with 5 bases between. CDR1 is SGHTA and CDR2 is FQGTGA in the germline V gene. The CDR3 spans 13 residues. Written as DNA, the CDR3 is TGTGCCAGCAGCTTAAACAGAAACTATGGCTACACCTTC. As protein: CASSLNRNYGYTF.

The chain employs TRBV5-1 and TRBJ2-1, with 10 bases matching TRBD1. The CDR3 sequence is 15 residues long. Unmatched junction bases numbered 10, after V lost 4 bases and J lost 9 bases. Germline V gene data show CDR1 as SGHRS and CDR2 as YFSETQ. CDR3 sequence (DNA): TGCGCCAGCAGCCCGGGACAGGGGTTGTGGGTTGAGCAGTTCTTC. This translates into CASSPGQGLWVEQFF.